The present entry profiles one TCR beta chain with its context. Its cognate antigen is unknown. An end of the junction does not agree with germline; a read error may underlie this. Time point indicated: blood at routine non-recurrence follow-up after resection. Unsorted whole RNA of tumor, nontumor lung or frozen PBMC was sequenced. These data are taken from a study of spatial heterogeneity in lung cancer. Looking at the study overall: There were 75 or so donors, all of them untreated patients with early-stage non-small cell lung cancer. There were, on average, more than 8.5 raw-read appearances for each unique TCR and UMI combination. Study observations and caveats: Ubiquitous expanded tumor TCRs were observed in blood more at resection than follow-up.

TCRdb re-called the 5' RACE reads with MiXCR, one entry per CDR3 protein. This sample yields about 27,000 distinct CDR3 sequences, of which about 5.3% are seen a single time; 20% to 25% belongs to the top ten. This CDR3 is 13 amino acids long. From germline, CDR1 is SGHRS and CDR2 YFSETQ. The sample was PBMCs, taken at follow-up. This chain links TRBV5-1 with TRBJ1-6, with D unclear. The TCR sequence derives from a female donor with early-stage non-small cell lung cancer. CDR3 sequence: CAGSLSGNSPLHF. Here the CDR3 DNA reads TGCGCCGGCAGCTTGTCCGGAAATTCACCCCTCCACTTT.